The sequence of this T cell receptor beta chain was determined in a study of CD8+ T cells in alopecia areata listed by TCRdb under 2018. The study in broad terms: The treated patients took part in an open-label pilot trial in which moderate-to-severe alopecia areata was treated with oral tofacitinib at 5 to 10 mg twice daily. Tofacitinib was given for 6 to 18 months, followed by 6 months of follow-up off drug to assess delayed response and recurrence. The SALT score, which quantifies the percentage of affected scalp surface area, was used to measure disease severity in treated patients. In both human patients and the C3H/HeJ mouse model, the study applied high-throughput TCRbeta sequencing to look at T cell clonal expansion in alopecia areata. In humans, TCRbeta sequencing was performed on scalp tissue and on sorted CD4+ and CD8+ peripheral blood T cells from healthy controls and from patients with patchy or totalis/universalis alopecia areata. Patients on tofacitinib were biopsied at baseline and after 4 and 24 weeks of treatment, and several of the patients also had a later scalp biopsy. Clonality in the scalp was compared among normal scalp (n=4), patchy alopecia areata scalp (n=8), and alopecia totalis/universalis scalp (n=8). RNA came from the PAXgene miRNA kit for fixed scalp, the miRNeasy kit for PBMCs, and the RNeasy kit for mouse skin. TCRbeta CDR3 regions were amplified by immunoSEQ multiplex PCR using 35 Vbeta forward and 13 Jbeta reverse primers.

From a lookup of the germline V gene, CDR1 and CDR2 are LGHNT and FRNRAP. The CDR3 numbers 19 residues from cysteine through phenylalanine. CDR3 DNA is the only sequence kept; it has 57 bases, read in frame from the first base. The junction shows trimming of 0 bases on V and 0 bases on J, and the gene matches do not reach 13 bases of it. Preparation of the library involved the immunoSEQ multiplex PCR assay. For TCR sequencing, RNA was extracted from every sample and reverse transcribed into cDNA to serve as template. SuperScript III was used for first-strand cDNA synthesis, primed with a 2:1 mix of oligo-dT and random hexamers. A synthetic immune receptor repertoire was used to assess amplification bias, and residual bias was removed computationally. As for the authors' bioinformatics: After raw reads were preprocessed to remove errors, the CDR3 was defined following IMGT conventions as running from the conserved cysteine to phenylalanine. Clonality was computed by normalizing Shannon entropy by log2 of the number of productive unique TCRs and subtracting the result from 1. Whether each scalp clone was CD4 or CD8 was inferred by checking scalp TCRbeta sequences against the CD4 and CD8 repertoires from sorted blood. The immuneACCESS repertoire file appears here via TCRdb, limited to in-frame rearrangements. These files lack a portion of the clones; in checked studies, under half of the deficit traces to unresolved V genes, and the cause of the others is not known. V and J calls and clone size come straight from that table; D and trimming were deduced from the DNA. Counted in this sample were about 42,000 clones; 65% of them appeared once. The ten top clones hold about 21% of the sample.

Remarks on this clone: What this receptor recognizes is not known. Base qualities are missing; no much larger clone stands one base away.

What this sample's time point label stands for: 4 weeks on oral tofacitinib. The intended sense of this specimen's treatment or condition label: oral pan-JAK inhibitor, 5-10 mg twice daily. Peripheral blood and lesional scalp punch biopsies were obtained from patients with alopecia areata. PBMCs were isolated by density centrifugation and stained for CD3, CD4 and CD8, and CD4+ and CD8+ T cells were sorted on a FACSAria. General findings and caveats noted by the study authors: Tofacitinib significantly lowered scalp clonality and the number of expanded CD8+ clones among the top 100 scalp clones. Compared with normal scalp, lesional scalp, particularly in alopecia totalis/universalis, had higher clonality and more expanded CD8+ clones, which suggests antigenic drive. Scalp TCR repertoire analysis is complicated because resident alphabeta T cells in normal human skin are also sequenced, whereas mouse skin is dominated by gammadelta T cells. TCR sequences shared between patients were less clear than in mice, possibly partly because of HLA diversity in the patient population. Because the treated cohort was small and had just a single nonresponder, larger studies are needed to establish links between baseline CD8+ expansion and response. Many expanded lesional clones persisted in scalp and blood during tofacitinib treatment, which may partly explain relapse after stopping treatment.

This TCR came from a human donor with alopecia areata. This specimen consisted of CD8+ T cells sorted from blood, obtained at week 4, from a patient treated with tofacitinib. The chain uses TRBV12-5 and TRBJ1-1; 7 of the junction bases match TRBD1. The DNA is as follows: TGTGCTAGTGGTTTGGTACCCTCCGGGACAGATATTATGAACACTGAAGCTTTCTTT. Protein translation: CASGLVPSGTDIMNTEAFF.